This T cell receptor beta chain was profiled in a study of blood T cell repertoires in COVID-19. Study background: COVID-19 samples collected from the United States, Italy and Spain covered acute and convalescent phases. T cells, B-cell-depleted T cells, or PBMCs provided the cDNA or gDNA that served as material.

In the study's own analysis: Amplification of reference gene primers was used by the study to estimate nucleated cell counts. TCRdb keeps only in-frame clones here, not all; method: immunoSEQ multiplex PCR. From that table come the V and J calls and clone size; the DNA was used to work out D and trimming. The sample has fewer than 200,000 clones; 80% to 90% are singletons. Followed longitudinally, the Seattle patients had been enrolled during active infection. Trimming left V 0 bases short and J 6 bases short, with 8 bases between. CDR3 length: 13 amino acids. The germline V gene has CDR1 SEHNR and CDR2 FQNEAQ (reference sequence).

Input material: peripheral blood. V usage is TRBV7-9 and J usage is TRBJ1-2; D is undetermined. The source is a woman aged 40 to 50 with COVID-19, enrolled during active disease. Written as DNA, the CDR3 is TGTGCCAGCAGCTTAGCACAGCCCAATGGCTACACCTTC. Its protein is CASSLAQPNGYTF.